These 18 T cell receptor beta chains were sequenced from one sample in a study of blood T cell repertoires in COVID-19. Produced via immunoSEQ multiplex PCR; TCRdb's table is partial and in-frame only. The sample shows some 170,000 clones, 75% to 80% of them seen only once. Sequencing used peripheral blood. Every receptor here comes from a woman between 70 and 85 years old with acute or convalescent COVID-19.

The V and J genes are TRBV29-1 and TRBJ1-1; D is perhaps TRBD1 (6 bases). The CDR3 consists of 11 residues. Deletions cut 0 bases from V and 11 bases from J, with 10 bases between. Per the germline V gene, CDR1 is SQVTM and CDR2 is ANQGSEA. The CDR3 here is CSVEDKQGAFF. The CDR3 DNA sequence: TGCAGCGTTGAAGATAAGCAGGGGGCTTTCTTT. The full variable domain, completed using reference TRBV29-1 and TRBJ1-1, is SAVISQKPSRDICQRGTSLTIQCQVDSQVTMMFWYRQQPGQSLTLIATANQGSEATYESGFVIDKFPISRPNLTFSTLTVSNMSPEDSSIYLCSVEDKQGAFFGQGTRLTVV.

This chain uses TRBV5-4 with TRBJ2-2; TRBD1 aligns across 9 bases. V gave up 6 bases and J gave up 1 base; unmatched junction bases: 7. Germline V gene lookup returns CDR1 SGHNT and CDR2 YYREEE (reference sequence). The CDR3 runs 16 residues. This chain's CDR3 is CASTAQDRGNTGELFF. The CDR3 DNA reads TGTGCCAGCACAGCTCAGGACAGGGGGAACACCGGGGAGCTGTTTTTT.

The V call is TRBV21-1, the J call TRBJ2-3; the listed D gene, TRBD2, was not tested against the DNA. TRBV21-1 is reported as a pseudogene. The CDR3 has 15 amino acids. The CDR3 sequence is CASNLEREGTDTQYF. CDR3 in DNA: TGTGCCAGCAACCTCGAGCGGGAGGGTACAGATACGCAGTATTTT.

The rearrangement joins TRBV7-9 to TRBJ1-1, with 10 nucleotides matching TRBD1. J gave up 6 bases and V 1 base, and 8 bases lay outside the gene matches. From germline, CDR1 is SEHNR and CDR2 FQNEAQ (reference sequence). The CDR3 has 16 residues. The CDR3 nucleotides are TGTGCCAGCAGCTTAGGGACAGGGGGGGCTGTAGCTGAAGCTTTCTTT. Its translation is CASSLGTGGAVAEAFF.

The chain employs TRBV30 and TRBJ1-1; weak D call: TRBD1 (5 bases). Germline V lookup: CDR1 GTSNPN, CDR2 SVGIG (reference sequence). The length of the CDR3 is 12 residues. The V gene lost 2 bases and the J gene lost 7 bases, with 11 bases spanning the gap. CDR3 sequence (DNA): TGTGCCTGGAGTACCAGGGCCTTTGAAGCTTTCTTT. It is translated as CAWSTRAFEAFF.

V gene TRBV2 combines with J gene TRBJ2-3; 15 nucleotides align to TRBD2. The germline gives CDR1 SNHLY, CDR2 FYNNEI. Trimming removed 4 bases from V and 1 base from J; junction bases left unmatched: 3. CDR3 length: 17 amino acids. CDR3: CASSGTSGRAGTDTQYF. Written as DNA, the CDR3 is TGTGCCAGCAGTGGGACTAGCGGGAGGGCGGGCACAGATACGCAGTATTTT. The full variable domain, completed using reference TRBV2 and TRBJ2-3, is EPEVTQTPSHQVTQMGQEVILRCVPISNHLYFYWYRQILGQKVEFLVSFYNNEISEKSEIFDDQFSVERPDGSNFTLKIRSTKLEDSAMYFCASSGTSGRAGTDTQYFGPGTRLTVL.

This clone was picked up a small number of times. V usage is TRBV7-6 and J usage is TRBJ2-1, with TRBD2 matching 7 bases. CDR3 size: 15 residues. The V gene's germline CDR1 is SGHVS and CDR2 FNYEAQ. V shed 0 bases and J 2 bases; nucleotides not matched to a gene: 1. CDR3 in amino acids: CASSLAGGPYNEQFF. The CDR3 DNA follows: TGTGCCAGCAGCTTAGCGGGAGGGCCCTACAATGAGCAGTTCTTC. The whole variable domain, filled in from reference TRBV7-6 and TRBJ2-1, reads GAGVSQSPRYKVTKRGQDVALRCDPISGHVSLYWYRQALGQGPEFLTYFNYEAQQDKSGLPNDRFSAERPEGSISTLTIQRTEQRDSAMYRCASSLAGGPYNEQFFGPGTRLTVL.

The J gene is TRBJ1-2, the V gene TRBV19; tentatively, D is TRBD1 (6 bases). V was shortened by 3 bases and J by 4 bases, with 21 bases between the two germline ends. This CDR3 spans 17 amino acids. Germline V gene data show CDR1 as LNHDA and CDR2 as SQIVND (reference sequence). The CDR3 DNA reads as TGTGCCAGTAGTATTGCGGGGGGCACCGACGGGGTCTATGGCTACACCTTC. It encodes CASSIAGGTDGVYGYTF.

This clone is a singleton in its sample. CDR3 nucleotide sequence: TGCGCCAGCAGCTTGGACAGGGGGGAAGGTCAGCCCCAGCATTTT. Amino acids: CASSLDRGEGQPQHF. The V gene is TRBV5-1, the J gene TRBJ1-5; 8 bases are a match to TRBD1. The ends lost 0 bases at V and 6 bases at J; junction bases unmatched: 5. The CDR3 runs 15 residues. The germline gives CDR1 SGHRS, CDR2 YFSETQ.

V and J are TRBV21-1 and TRBJ2-3; whether TRBD2, the table's D call, matches the DNA was not checked. TRBV21-1 is a pseudogene. The CDR3 length is 15 residues. This CDR3 reads CASSKVRLGIDTQYF. CDR3 DNA sequence: TGTGCCAGCAGCAAAGTGAGACTAGGAATAGATACGCAGTATTTT.

The sample holds a few counts of this clone. This sequence joins TRBV5-1 and TRBJ2-2, with D uncertain. V was clipped by 0 bases and J by 1 base, with 7 bases between them. From germline, CDR1 is SGHRS and CDR2 YFSETQ. The CDR3 has 15 residues. The CDR3 coding sequence is TGCGCCAGCAGCTTGGGGCACCAGAACACCGGGGAGCTGTTTTTT. Protein product: CASSLGHQNTGELFF. Variable domain in full (rest from reference TRBV5-1 and TRBJ2-2): KAGVTQTPRYLIKTRGQQVTLSCSPISGHRSVSWYQQTPGQGLQFLFEYFSETQRNKGNFPGRFSGRQFSNSRSEMNVSTLELGDSALYLCASSLGHQNTGELFFGEGSRLTVL.

The chain joins TRBV19 to TRBJ2-6, with 10 bases matching TRBD1. J was trimmed by 1 base and V by 5 bases; bases with no gene match: 8. The CDR3 consists of 18 residues. Germline V gene lookup returns CDR1 LNHDA and CDR2 SQIVND (reference sequence). The CDR3 is CASSLAGTGASGANVLTF. The CDR3, as DNA: TGTGCCAGTAGTTTGGCCGGGACAGGGGCTTCTGGGGCCAACGTCCTGACTTTC.

The J gene is TRBJ2-5, the V gene TRBV19; 9 bases match TRBD2. Per germline, CDR1 LNHDA and CDR2 SQIVND (reference sequence). This CDR3 spans 15 amino acids. After removal of 5 bases from V and 5 bases from J, the junction contained 9 bases not matched to a gene. The CDR3 sequence is CASSVAGTSRETQYF. The CDR3 DNA sequence: TGTGCCAGTAGTGTTGCCGGGACTAGCCGGGAGACCCAGTACTTC.

V is TRBV10-3 and J is TRBJ1-2; 8 positions agree with TRBD1. In germline, CDR1 is ENHRY, CDR2 SYGVKD. The CDR3 is 14 amino acids. V lost 3 bases and J lost 2; bases outside the gene matches: 2. This CDR3 is CAISDPGGNYGYTF. DNA for the CDR3: TGTGCCATCAGTGACCCAGGGGGCAACTATGGCTACACCTTC.

The chain joins TRBV3-1 (or the pseudogene TRBV3-2) to TRBJ2-1; D is perhaps TRBD2 (5 bases). Germline V gene data show CDR1 as LGHDT and CDR2 as YNNKEL (reference sequence). The CDR3 has 15 amino acids. The V end lost 0 bases, the J end lost 6 bases, and 12 bases lay between the germline ends. The DNA of the CDR3 is TGTGCCAGCAGCCAAGATTCGGGGTTCGGCAATGAGCAGTTCTTC. Translation gives CASSQDSGFGNEQFF.

The J gene is TRBJ1-5, the V gene TRBV6-2 or TRBV6-3; no clear D. The V end was cut by 3 bases, the J end by 1 base, with 13 bases between. The CDR3 runs 16 residues. Germline CDR1 MNHEY, CDR2 SVGEGT. The CDR3 sequence: CASSYGPITSNQPQHF. In DNA, the CDR3 is TGTGCCAGCAGTTATGGTCCTATTACGAGCAATCAGCCCCAGCATTTT.

The rearrangement links TRBV7-6 to TRBJ1-1, with D possibly being TRBD1 (6 bases). The CDR3 consists of 15 residues. The germline CDR1 and CDR2 sequences are SGHVS and FNYEAQ. With 5 bases removed from V and 2 bases from J, the gap between germline ends came to 15 bases. Here the CDR3 DNA reads TGTGCCAGCAGCCGGACACAGGGCCCCAACACTGAAGCTTTCTTT. Translation: CASSRTQGPNTEAFF.

The rearrangement uses TRBV10-3 and TRBJ1-5; D remains unclear. The CDR3 extends over 12 amino acids. Trimming stripped 8 bases from V and 2 bases from J, with 7 bases between. CDR1 is ENHRY and CDR2 is SYGVKD in the germline V gene. For the CDR3, the DNA is TGTGCCATCGGGCAGGGCAATCAGCCCCAGCATTTT. Its translation is CAIGQGNQPQHF.